This T cell receptor (beta chain) appears in the sequencing data of a study of graft-versus-host responses after intestinal transplantation. This clone has only a few counts. The CDR3 is 15 residues long. The junction had 9 bases not matched to a gene; V was cut back by 4 bases and J by 8 bases. Germline V gives CDR1 LNHDA, CDR2 SQIVND (reference sequence). Some clones are missing from TCRdb's copy, which holds only in-frame ones; the method was immunoSEQ multiplex PCR. The sample lists about 98,000 clones, more than 75% occurring once. This rearrangement joins TRBV19 to TRBJ1-4, with TRBD1 identical over 8 bases. This TCR derives from a human patient who received an intestinal transplant, so some T cells may come from the graft donor. Sequenced material: PBMCs, taken 255 days after intestinal transplant. The CDR3 sequence: CASSSSTGGGEKLFF. Here the CDR3 DNA reads TGTGCCAGTAGTAGCTCCACAGGGGGAGGAGAAAAACTGTTTTTT.